This is a list of T cell receptor beta chains from one sample in a study of blood T cell repertoires in COVID-19. TCRdb's copy holds only in-frame clones and misses some; the assay was immunoSEQ multiplex PCR. The sample lists roughly 59,000 clones; around 80% were seen once. Source material: peripheral blood. These receptors all stem from a human donor in a cohort sampled during active COVID-19. The conserved cysteine and the conserved F or W are not part of the CDR3 here. The order of the fields is V gene, CDR3 protein.

V gene: TRBV24-1
CDR3 protein: ATSDRTGFQPQH

V gene: TRBV9
CDR3 protein: ASSVEGGRSEKLF

V gene: TRBV7-9
CDR3 protein: ASSSRGGGETQY

V gene: TRBV7-2
CDR3 protein: ASSFRSGLSYGYT

V gene: TRBV18
CDR3 protein: ASSPPSEAYEQY

V gene: TRBV5-1
CDR3 protein: ASRKLLAGDSYNEQF

V gene: TRBV28
CDR3 protein: ASSFIASRGTEAF

V gene: TRBV19
CDR3 protein: ASSIDNLAGGRGDTQY

V gene: TRBV6-5
CDR3 protein: ASRDRVYNEQF

V gene: TRBV5-1
CDR3 protein: ASSLTVGQVAAGELF

V gene: TRBV4-1
CDR3 protein: ASSQELYPETQY

V gene: TRBV2
CDR3 protein: ASRAKTGGGPGELF

V gene: TRBV11-2
CDR3 protein: ASSSRSRGSGNTIY

V gene: TRBV6-5
CDR3 protein: ASSRQGGESPLH

V gene: TRBV6-5
CDR3 protein: ASSYGPEVDNEQF

V gene: TRBV29-1
CDR3 protein: SVDADRETQY

V gene: TRBV6-2/TRBV6-3
CDR3 protein: ASIPVGGDTQY

V gene: TRBV27
CDR3 protein: ASSLGIPREGEEKLF

V gene: TRBV27
CDR3 protein: ASKVGGWDGYT

V gene: TRBV9
CDR3 protein: ASSNTDSNQPQH

V gene: TRBV29-1
CDR3 protein: SVGTTYGYT

V gene: TRBV19
CDR3 protein: ASSSSVYNEQF

V gene: TRBV4-3
CDR3 protein: ASSQRDSEGFNYGYT

V gene: TRBV28
CDR3 protein: ASSLAGAYEQY

V gene: TRBV7-2
CDR3 protein: ASSLGGGSTEQY

V gene: TRBV29-1
CDR3 protein: SVEVLVGEQY

V gene: TRBV5-1
CDR3 protein: ASSLASGETQGF

V gene: TRBV28
CDR3 protein: ASSLQGLARYEQF

V gene: TRBV7-9
CDR3 protein: ASSFLNEQF

V gene: TRBV30
CDR3 protein: ARTGVAEAF

V gene: TRBV6-5
CDR3 protein: ASSPAGSSGSQH